This T cell receptor (beta chain) was profiled in a study of shared clonotypes between healthy human individuals. Study-wide results and caveats: Clonotypes which were not shared had lower generation probabilities than clonotypes that all four donors shared. Estimated richness was generally greater in naive than memory subsets.

To note about this clone: Its antigen is as yet unknown. The sample has other DNA sequences that encode this CDR3 too.

Repertoires were generated with immunoSEQ multiplex PCR, while TCRdb's copy carries only in-frame clones and drops some. The data show hundreds of thousands of clones, with less than 80% seen just once and under 2% held by the top ten. The authors divided CD4+ cells into CD45RA+ naive and CD45RA-negative memory subsets. Germline V gene lookup returns CDR1 MNHNY and CDR2 SVGAGI (reference sequence). V was clipped by 6 bases and J by 7 bases, with 10 bases between them. The CDR3 totals 12 residues. The sequence came from a woman under 40 in good health. Sequencing was carried out using memory CD4+ T cells sorted from blood. Subset indicated: CD45RA-negative fraction. The chain uses TRBV6-6 and TRBJ2-1; no definite D call. CDR3 amino acids: CASSPWGNEQFF. The CDR3 nucleotides are TGTGCCAGCAGCCCCTGGGGAAATGAGCAGTTCTTC.